The 27 T cell receptor beta chains given below trace back to one sample, sequenced in a study of Graves' ophthalmopathy and Graves' hyperthyroidism. Beta-chain TCR CDR3 regions were amplified from RNA transcripts. Scientists carried out first-round RT-PCR using HTBI primers and then a second-round multiplex PCR. A single record per CDR3 protein comes from TCRdb applying MiXCR to the multiplex PCR reads. Of 400,000 or so distinct CDR3 sequences listed, about a sixth are singletons. Sequencing was done on a sample of peripheral blood. The receptors come from an adult woman with stable Graves' hyperthyroidism.

This clonotype has at least ten counts. The J gene is TRBJ1-3, the V gene TRBV12-5, with unresolved D. Germline-derived CDR1 and CDR2 are LGHNT and FRNRAP. The CDR3 consists of 15 residues. Trimming took off 0 bases at V and 2 bases at J, with 8 bases between the two ends. CDR3 bases: TGTGCTAGTGGTTTGGTACCCGGGGCTGGAAACACCATATATTTT. Protein sequence: CASGLVPGAGNTIYF.

There are many counts of this clonotype. This sequence joins TRBV6-1 and TRBJ1-1; no clear D gene. Looked up from germline, CDR1 is MNHNS and CDR2 is SASEGT. V lost 6 bases, J lost 1 base, and 12 bases lay in between. The CDR3 covers 14 residues. The CDR3: CASSPWLENTEAFF. DNA of the CDR3: TGTGCCAGCAGCCCCTGGCTAGAGAACACTGAAGCTTTCTTT.

About this clonotype itself: Relative to the germline gene, one junction end is altered; a read error may explain this. The chain uses TRBV2 and TRBJ2-7; D unclear. CDR1 is SNHLY and CDR2 is FYNNEI in the germline V gene. This CDR3 has 12 amino acids. CDR3 sequence: CASNPESEKFHF. The CDR3 DNA follows: TGTGCCAGCAACCCCGAGTCTGAAAAGTTTCACTTC.

This clonotype was seen at least ten times. The chain employs TRBV28 and TRBJ2-7, with unresolved D. The CDR3 sequence is 14 residues long. The germline V and J ends were trimmed by 2 bases and 1 base, with 9 bases remaining between them. Germline CDR1 and CDR2: MDHEN and SYDVKM. CDR3: CASSLAGRSYEQYF. CDR3 nucleotide sequence: TGTGCCAGCAGTTTAGCAGGTCGGTCCTACGAGCAGTACTTC.

This chain joins TRBV12-3 or TRBV12-4 and TRBJ1-5; 9 nucleotides agree with TRBD1. The V and J ends lost 7 bases and 9 bases, in that order; junction bases with no gene match: 10. The CDR3 is made up of 14 amino acids. The CDR3 DNA reads as TGTGCCAGCACTCAGGGACAGGGAGTCTGGCCCCAGCATTTT. Encoded protein: CASTQGQGVWPQHF.

At least ten counts were recorded for this clonotype. The J gene is TRBJ2-5, the V gene TRBV28; 7 positions match TRBD1. V dropped 5 bases and J dropped 1; count of bases not matched to a gene: 10. CDR3 length equals 16 residues. The germline V gene has CDR1 MDHEN and CDR2 SYDVKM. The CDR3 DNA reads as TGTGCCAGCAGTCCCTTTGACAGGGCGCCCCAAGAGACCCAGTACTTC. Protein: CASSPFDRAPQETQYF.

This clonotype was found many times. DNA for the CDR3: TGTGCCAGCACCACCCAGAACACCGGGGAGCTGTTTTTT. Its translation: CASTTQNTGELFF. The rearrangement joins TRBV6-1 to TRBJ2-2; D remains ambiguous. Looked up from germline, CDR1 is MNHNS and CDR2 is SASEGT. The length of the CDR3 is 13 residues. The germline V and J ends were trimmed by 7 bases and 1 base, with 7 bases remaining between them.

This clonotype was found a few times. The V gene is TRBV12-3 or TRBV12-4, the J gene TRBJ2-1; D is uncertain. The CDR3 totals 13 residues. V lost 2 bases and J 6 bases, leaving 8 bases between the germline ends. The CDR3 here is CASSLSAPNEQFF. As DNA, the CDR3 is TGTGCCAGCAGTTTATCGGCTCCCAATGAGCAGTTCTTC.

The rearrangement uses TRBV20-1 and TRBJ2-5; possible D gene TRBD1, 5 bases. The CDR3 contains 12 residues. Trimming cost V 4 bases and J 3 bases, with 9 bases left between them. Germline CDR1 is DFQATT and CDR2 is SNEGSKA (reference sequence). The CDR3 coding sequence is TGCAGTGCTACCGACAGAGAAGAGACCCAGTACTTC. It codes for CSATDREETQYF.

This clonotype occurred many times. The chain joins TRBV7-2 to TRBJ2-5; no firm D call. The CDR3 is 14 residues long. The germline V gene encodes CDR1 SGHTA and CDR2 FQGNSA. With 0 bases removed from V and 2 bases from J, the gap between germline ends came to 7 bases. CDR3 loop: CASSLARLQETQYF. CDR3 coding DNA: TGTGCCAGCAGCTTAGCGCGACTTCAAGAGACCCAGTACTTC. The whole variable domain, remainder taken from reference TRBV7-2 and TRBJ2-5, is GAGVSQSPSNKVTEKGKDVELRCDPISGHTALYWYRQSLGQGLEFLIYFQGNSAPDKSGLPSDRFSAERTGGSVSTLTIQRTQQEDSAVYLCASSLARLQETQYFGPGTRLLVL.

This clonotype has at least ten counts. The V call is TRBV6-2 or TRBV6-3, the J call TRBJ1-1; D perhaps matches TRBD1 (5 bases). CDR1 MNHEY and CDR2 SVGEGT come from the germline V gene. The CDR3 has 13 residues. Trimming removed 0 bases at V and 7 bases at J, with 9 bases between. CDR3 protein: CASSYSGHFEAFF. The CDR3 bases are TGTGCCAGCAGTTACTCGGGGCACTTTGAAGCTTTCTTT.

The chain uses TRBV14 and TRBJ2-5; perhaps TRBD2 as D (5 bases). Germline V gene sequence: CDR1 SGHDN, CDR2 FVKESK. The CDR3 has 16 amino acids. V lost 1 base and J 1 base, leaving 13 bases between the germline ends. This chain's CDR3 is CASSQVGGKFQETQYF. Written as DNA, the CDR3 is TGTGCCAGCAGCCAAGTCGGAGGAAAATTCCAAGAGACCCAGTACTTC.

In this sample, this clonotype turned up many times. This chain joins TRBV20-1 and TRBJ1-1, with a possible D match to TRBD1 (6 bases). There are 14 residues in the CDR3. The ends were cut back, 2 bases at V and 4 bases at J, with 14 bases in the middle. The germline gives CDR1 DFQATT, CDR2 SNEGSKA (reference sequence). In DNA form, the CDR3 reads TGCAGTGCTAGAAAGGGGGGGCCCGTCACTGAAGCTTTCTTT. Its translation: CSARKGGPVTEAFF.

This clonotype was observed many times. The chain joins TRBV28 to TRBJ1-2; no clear D. The CDR3 loop spans 14 amino acids. Trimming took 5 bases from V and 6 from J, leaving 16 bases between them. Germline V gene lookup returns CDR1 MDHEN and CDR2 SYDVKM. CDR3 nucleotide sequence: TGTGCCAGCAGTCCAGCCGCAGCAGGCAATGGCTACACCTTC. Its translation is CASSPAAAGNGYTF.

This clonotype was seen repeatedly, ten times or more. This rearrangement joins TRBV3-1 to TRBJ2-7; TRBD2 matches 7 bases. CDR1 and CDR2 from the germline V gene are LGHDT and YNNKEL (reference sequence). The CDR3 is 15 amino acids. V dropped 0 bases and J dropped 3; count of bases not matched to a gene: 5. Written as DNA, the CDR3 is TGTGCCAGCAGCCAAGACAGCGGGATGGGCTACGAGCAGTACTTC. Amino acids: CASSQDSGMGYEQYF.

This clonotype was recorded many times. The chain couples TRBV4-1 to TRBJ2-7, with 8 bases fitting TRBD2. CDR1 is MGHRA, CDR2 YSYEKL, per germline. The CDR3 covers 15 residues. V was clipped by 1 base and J by 4 bases; unmatched bases: 6. The CDR3 nucleotides are TGCGCCAGCAGCCAAGGATCGGGAGGGCGGTACGAGCAGTACTTC. It encodes CASSQGSGGRYEQYF.

This clonotype has ten or more counts. The J gene is TRBJ1-3, the V gene TRBV7-8; D is possibly TRBD1 (5 bases). The CDR3 is 16 residues long. Germline V gives CDR1 SGHVS, CDR2 FQNEAQ. The V and J ends lost 5 bases and 0 bases respectively, with 14 bases between them. As DNA, the CDR3 is TGTGCCAGCAGCCCGGGACTGTTAGACTCTGGAAACACCATATATTTT. Protein: CASSPGLLDSGNTIYF.

This clonotype came up many times. The chain couples TRBV28 to TRBJ2-7, with D possibly matching TRBD2 (6 bases). Trimming pared 6 bases from V and 2 bases from J, leaving 11 bases between. The CDR3 sequence is 13 residues long. Germline V gene data show CDR1 as MDHEN and CDR2 as SYDVKM. CDR3: CASRLGGTYEQYF. The CDR3 DNA sequence: TGTGCCAGCAGACTGGGGGGAACCTACGAGCAGTACTTC.

This clonotype was counted ten times or more. As DNA, the CDR3 is TGTGCCTGGAGCCACCCGGGACACCCGTACACTGAAGCTTTCTTT. Its protein product is CAWSHPGHPYTEAFF. The chain uses TRBV30 and TRBJ1-1; tentative D call: TRBD1 (6 bases). Germline V gene lookup returns CDR1 GTSNPN and CDR2 SVGIG (reference sequence). Trimming removed 3 bases at V and 3 bases at J, with 17 bases between. CDR3 length equals 15 residues.

This rearrangement joins TRBV12-3 or TRBV12-4 to TRBJ1-6; tentative D call: TRBD1 (5 bases). The CDR3 covers 14 residues. Deletions cut 6 bases from V and 3 bases from J, with 9 bases between. CDR3 nucleotides: TGTGCCAGCAGCGGGGACGTCTATAATTCACCCCTCCACTTT. It specifies CASSGDVYNSPLHF.

DNA for the CDR3: TGTGCCAGCTCACCATGGGACCCACAAGGGGAGACCCAGTACTTC. Translating gives CASSPWDPQGETQYF. The genes are TRBV18 and TRBJ2-5, with D tentatively TRBD1 or TRBD2 (5 bases each). Germline CDR1 reads KGHSH; CDR2 reads LQKENI. V was trimmed by 2 bases and J by 5 bases, leaving 15 bases between them. The CDR3 has 15 residues.

This clonotype was seen ten or more times. The chain employs TRBV27 and TRBJ2-7, with D possibly TRBD2 on 5 matching bases. The CDR3 totals 14 residues. Germline V gene lookup returns CDR1 MNHEY and CDR2 SMNVEV (reference sequence). Trimming cost V 3 bases and J 6 bases, with 15 bases left between them. The CDR3 sequence: CASSFAGSSSEQYF. The CDR3 DNA reads TGTGCCAGCAGTTTTGCGGGTTCCTCTTCCGAGCAGTACTTC.

The sample holds many counts of this clonotype. This chain connects TRBV7-2 to TRBJ1-1; D gene uncertain. The CDR3 is 14 residues long. CDR1 and CDR2 from the germline V gene are SGHTA and FQGNSA. Trimming removed 1 base from V and 4 bases from J, with 10 bases in between. The CDR3 here is CASSLDVSRTEAFF. The DNA for the CDR3 is TGTGCCAGCAGCTTAGACGTTTCGCGCACTGAAGCTTTCTTT.

This clonotype was recorded only once. This rearrangement joins TRBV4-2 to TRBJ1-1, with no clear D. The CDR3 runs 16 residues. V lost 4 bases to trimming and J lost 0 bases, with 15 bases between them. From germline, CDR1 is LGHNA and CDR2 YNFKEQ. CDR3 DNA sequence: TGTGCCAGCAGCCCCCGCAGGAATGATATGAACACTGAAGCTTTCTTT. Protein: CASSPRRNDMNTEAFF.

This clonotype was counted ten times or more. This sequence joins TRBV29-1 and TRBJ1-5; D is possibly TRBD1 (5 bases). The germline V and J ends were trimmed by 6 bases and 4 bases, with 13 bases remaining between them. CDR1 SQVTM and CDR2 ANQGSEA come from the germline V gene. The CDR3 covers 13 residues. In DNA form, the CDR3 reads TGCAGCGTCGGGGCAGGGTGGAATCAGCCCCAGCATTTT. Its protein product is CSVGAGWNQPQHF.

About this clonotype: A junction boundary mismatches the germline segment, possibly from a read error. Here the CDR3 reads CASSYDGGNTEAFF. CDR3 coding DNA: TGTGCCAGCAGTTACGATGGAGGGAACACTGAAGCCTTCTTT. This sequence joins TRBV6-5 and TRBJ1-1; D gene unclear. CDR3 size: 14 residues. Per germline, CDR1 MNHEY and CDR2 SVGAGI.

The chain has TRBV6-2 or TRBV6-3 and TRBJ2-7; D not resolved. This CDR3 is built from 13 residues. Per germline, CDR1 MNHEY and CDR2 SVGEGT. V was cut by 2 bases and J by 2 bases, with 7 bases left in between. Written as DNA, the CDR3 is TGTGCCAGCAGTTACAGGGAAACCTACGAGCAGTACTTC. This sequence encodes CASSYRETYEQYF.